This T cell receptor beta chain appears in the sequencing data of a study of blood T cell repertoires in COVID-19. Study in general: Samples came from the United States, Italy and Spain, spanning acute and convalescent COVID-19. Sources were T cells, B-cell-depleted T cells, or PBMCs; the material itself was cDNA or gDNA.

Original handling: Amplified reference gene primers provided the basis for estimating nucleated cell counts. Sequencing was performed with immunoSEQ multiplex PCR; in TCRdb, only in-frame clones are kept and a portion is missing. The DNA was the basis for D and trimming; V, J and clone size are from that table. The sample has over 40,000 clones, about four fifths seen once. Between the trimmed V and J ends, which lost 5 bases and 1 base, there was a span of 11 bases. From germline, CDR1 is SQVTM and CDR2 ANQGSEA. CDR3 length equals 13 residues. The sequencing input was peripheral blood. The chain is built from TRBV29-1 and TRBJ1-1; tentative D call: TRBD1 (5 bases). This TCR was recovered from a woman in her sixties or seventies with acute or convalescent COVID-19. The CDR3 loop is CSVRTPANTEAFF. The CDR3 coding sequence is TGCAGCGTTCGGACACCAGCGAACACTGAAGCTTTCTTT.